This T cell receptor (beta chain) was sequenced during a study of blood T cell repertoires in COVID-19 (dated by TCRdb to the early 2020s). Turning to the overall study: Samples from collaborators originated in the United States, Italy and Spain and spanned both the acute and convalescent phases of COVID-19. The material from the prospective study consisted of cDNA or gDNA derived from T cells, B-cell-depleted T cells, or PBMCs. Subjects who had been exposed to COVID-19, were actively infected with it, or had recovered from it provided the deeply sampled blood TCRbeta repertoires that made up the dataset. A freely available public database, intended as a resource for researchers studying the immune response to SARS-CoV-2, is where the repertoires were released. Samples came from the ongoing ImmuneRACE study (first 160 participants) plus 1,254 subjects from 6 global collaborators. Nearly every sample came with metadata listing a de-identified subject ID, COVID-19 status, age in years and sex. Where available, HLA class I and class II types were taken from metadata supplied by the sample provider and were not determined by assay-based typing.

Details on this clone: It lacks a known antigen. No clone much larger than this one lies a single base away; base qualities are absent.

General findings and caveats noted by the study authors: The amount of clinical and demographic metadata varied by source and participant and was provided uncurated.

TCRbeta CDR3 regions were amplified from genomic DNA by means of the immunoSEQ Assay, a bias-controlled multiplex PCR. As for the original processing: Within the assay, amplification of reference gene primers was used to estimate how many nucleated cells each sample contained. Sequence reads were collapsed and filtered to measure the absolute abundance of every unique TCRbeta CDR3 rearrangement. Productive Simpson clonality was computed per sample as the square root of Simpson's diversity index over productive rearrangements. The immuneACCESS repertoire file appears here via TCRdb, limited to in-frame rearrangements. These files lack a portion of the clones; in checked studies, under half of the deficit traces to unresolved V genes, and the cause of the others is not known. V and J calls and clone size are given by that table; D and trimming were obtained from the DNA. Here the sample has tens of thousands of clones; around 87% occur a single time. The ten largest clonotypes hold 1% to 1.5% of the sample.

Trimming accounts for 3 bases at V and 8 bases at J, while the number of junction bases matched to no gene is 12. Including the terminal cysteine and phenylalanine, the CDR3 comprises 15 residues. The retained sequence is limited to the CDR3, 45 bases, with the frame set at the first base. CDR1 and CDR2 are drawn from the germline V gene (reference sequence): DFQATT, SNEGSKA. The collaborating institutions used their own protocols to collect whole blood in K2EDTA tubes. For TCRbeta analysis, collaborator samples were shipped as frozen whole blood, as isolated PBMCs, or as DNA extracted from either sample type.

The chain is encoded by TRBV20-1 joined to TRBJ2-1, with 8 bases matching TRBD2. The receptor was isolated from an older woman with acute or convalescent COVID-19. What was sequenced was peripheral blood. The CDR3 sequence is CSASQELAVWHEQFF. In nucleotides, the sequence is TGCAGTGCTAGTCAGGAACTAGCGGTTTGGCATGAGCAGTTCTTC.